This TCR beta chain was observed in a study of T cells in localized non-small cell lung cancer. Findings and caveats of the study: It was uninvolved adjacent lung that showed the highest T cell clonality, exceeding tumor. Appearing in adjacent lung were a median approximately 50 of the top 100 tumor clones. Heterogeneity stays possible, as sequencing covered only one tumor region.

To note about this clone: Its antigen is undetermined.

The assay was immunoSEQ multiplex PCR, and TCRdb's table has in-frame clones only and misses some. The table has tens of thousands of clones, 80% seen once. V was trimmed by 5 bases and J by 6 bases, leaving 11 bases between them. In germline, CDR1 is SGHTA, CDR2 FQGNSA. The CDR3 is made up of 14 amino acids. Sequencing used peripheral blood, obtained before any cancer treatment. The chain is built from TRBV7-2 and TRBJ1-6, with D perhaps matching TRBD1 (5 bases). This clonotype originated in a female donor at least 60 years old with stage I lung adenocarcinoma. DNA of the CDR3: TGTGCCAGCAGCCTACGACAGAGTAATTCACCCCTCCACTTT. This encodes CASSLRQSNSPLHF.